The rows below give T cell receptor beta chains drawn from one sample of a study of cytomegalovirus exposure and HLA in healthy donors. Method: immunoSEQ multiplex PCR; TCRdb's copy keeps in-frame clones and lacks some. The sample lists under 200,000 clones, more than 65% occurring once. Sequences were obtained from PBMCs. Receptor source: a male donor in good health and CMV-seronegative. The CDR3 runs from the conserved cysteine through the conserved F or W. Each record gives: CDR3 protein, CDR3 DNA, D gene, V gene, clone size, J gene. D genes are given only for firm matches. A row's size may be missing; if present it is once, few, many or a size class.

CDR3 protein: CASRGQNYGYTF
CDR3 DNA: TGTGCCAGCCGTGGGCAGAACTATGGCTACACCTTC
D gene: NA
V gene: TRBV27
clone size: NA
J gene: TRBJ1-2

CDR3 protein: CASSRGTYGYTF
CDR3 DNA: TGTGCCAGTTCTAGGGGGACCTATGGCTACACCTTC
D gene: NA
V gene: TRBV19
clone size: NA
J gene: TRBJ1-2

CDR3 protein: CASSMTSGPTYEQYF
CDR3 DNA: TGTGCCAGTAGTATGACTAGCGGGCCCACATACGAGCAGTACTTC
D gene: TRBD2
V gene: TRBV19
clone size: NA
J gene: TRBJ2-7

CDR3 protein: CASSADSREGNEQFF
CDR3 DNA: TGTGCCAGCTCAGCAGACTCGAGGGAGGGCAATGAGCAGTTCTTC
D gene: TRBD2
V gene: TRBV18
clone size: NA
J gene: TRBJ2-1

CDR3 protein: CASSSGGVNTEAFF
CDR3 DNA: TGTGCCAGCAGTTCAGGGGGCGTGAACACTGAAGCTTTCTTT
D gene: TRBD1
V gene: TRBV6-6
clone size: NA
J gene: TRBJ1-1

CDR3 protein: CASRTSSYNEQFF
CDR3 DNA: TGTGCCAGTAGAACGAGCTCCTACAATGAGCAGTTCTTC
D gene: NA
V gene: TRBV7-7
clone size: NA
J gene: TRBJ2-1

CDR3 protein: CASSLEGTVNYGYTF
CDR3 DNA: TGCGCCAGCAGCTTGGAGGGGACAGTGAACTATGGCTACACCTTC
D gene: TRBD1
V gene: TRBV5-1
clone size: NA
J gene: TRBJ1-2

CDR3 protein: CASSLDRGGQPQHF
CDR3 DNA: TGTGCCAGCAGCCTCGACAGGGGTGGTCAGCCCCAGCATTTT
D gene: TRBD1
V gene: TRBV7-8
clone size: NA
J gene: TRBJ1-5

CDR3 protein: CAISSGQGGTGELFF
CDR3 DNA: TGTGCCATCAGTTCGGGACAGGGCGGAACCGGGGAGCTGTTTTTT
D gene: TRBD1
V gene: TRBV10-3
clone size: NA
J gene: TRBJ2-2

CDR3 protein: CSVRTGGLNSPLHF
CDR3 DNA: TGCAGCGTACGGACAGGGGGCCTTAATTCACCCCTCCACTTT
D gene: TRBD1
V gene: TRBV29-1
clone size: few
J gene: TRBJ1-6

CDR3 protein: CASSPWAYRDVSYEQYF
CDR3 DNA: TGTGCCAGCAGCCCTTGGGCGTACAGGGATGTTTCCTACGAGCAGTACTTC
D gene: NA
V gene: TRBV7-9
clone size: NA
J gene: TRBJ2-7

CDR3 protein: CASSPNRDRSNYGYTF
CDR3 DNA: TGTGCCAGCTCACCAAACCGGGACAGAAGTAACTATGGCTACACCTTC
D gene: TRBD1
V gene: TRBV18
clone size: once
J gene: TRBJ1-2

CDR3 protein: CASRDGGAEQFF
CDR3 DNA: TGCGCCAGCAGGGACGGGGGGGCCGAGCAGTTCTTC
D gene: TRBD2
V gene: TRBV4-1
clone size: once
J gene: TRBJ2-1

CDR3 protein: CASSLFWGGPGGPNYEQYF
CDR3 DNA: TGTGCCAGCAGCTTATTTTGGGGGGGGCCGGGGGGTCCAAACTACGAGCAGTACTTC
D gene: NA
V gene: TRBV7-8
clone size: NA
J gene: TRBJ2-7

CDR3 protein: CATSTGESDYGYTF
CDR3 DNA: TGTGCCACCAGCACCGGGGAATCCGACTATGGCTACACCTTC
D gene: NA
V gene: TRBV15
clone size: NA
J gene: TRBJ1-2

CDR3 protein: CASSEGSGAYEQYF
CDR3 DNA: TGTGCCAGCAGTGAGGGTAGCGGGGCCTACGAGCAGTACTTC
D gene: TRBD2
V gene: TRBV6-1
clone size: NA
J gene: TRBJ2-7

CDR3 protein: CASSFIWNTEAFF
CDR3 DNA: TGTGCCAGCAGCTTTATTTGGAACACTGAAGCTTTCTTT
D gene: NA
V gene: TRBV7-2
clone size: NA
J gene: TRBJ1-1

CDR3 protein: CASSEARGGNEQFF
CDR3 DNA: TGTGCCAGCAGTGAAGCGCGGGGGGGCAATGAGCAGTTCTTC
D gene: TRBD2
V gene: TRBV6-1
clone size: NA
J gene: TRBJ2-1

CDR3 protein: CAWSVVVWGGSPLHF
CDR3 DNA: TGTGCCTGGAGTGTAGTAGTGTGGGGGGGTTCACCCCTCCACTTT
D gene: NA
V gene: TRBV30
clone size: NA
J gene: TRBJ1-6

CDR3 protein: CSAELKTGSEQYF
CDR3 DNA: TGCAGCGCGGAACTGAAGACAGGGAGCGAGCAGTACTTC
D gene: TRBD1
V gene: TRBV29-1
clone size: NA
J gene: TRBJ2-7

CDR3 protein: CASRPRQGARETQYF
CDR3 DNA: TGTGCCAGCAGGCCAAGACAGGGGGCGAGGGAGACCCAGTACTTC
D gene: TRBD1
V gene: TRBV28
clone size: NA
J gene: TRBJ2-5

CDR3 protein: CASSRGDRGRYEQYF
CDR3 DNA: TGCGCCAGCAGTCGGGGGGACAGGGGGCGCTACGAGCAGTACTTC
D gene: TRBD1
V gene: TRBV23-1
clone size: NA
J gene: TRBJ2-7

CDR3 protein: CSSSFTTGEPTNTEAFF
CDR3 DNA: TGTTCCAGCAGCTTTACGACCGGGGAACCCACAAACACTGAAGCTTTCTTT
D gene: NA
V gene: TRBV7-9
clone size: NA
J gene: TRBJ1-1

CDR3 protein: CASSVEGLGTDTQYF
CDR3 DNA: TGTGCCAGCAGTGTAGAGGGACTAGGCACAGATACGCAGTATTTT
D gene: TRBD2
V gene: TRBV6-4
clone size: NA
J gene: TRBJ2-3

CDR3 protein: CASGLLPSGRVRETQYF
CDR3 DNA: TGTGCTAGTGGTTTGTTACCGTCGGGGAGGGTTCGGGAGACCCAGTACTTC
D gene: TRBD2
V gene: TRBV12-5
clone size: NA
J gene: TRBJ2-5

CDR3 protein: CASSSPQGGGETQYF
CDR3 DNA: TGTGCCAGCAGCTCACCCCAGGGCGGGGGTGAGACCCAGTACTTC
D gene: TRBD2
V gene: TRBV27
clone size: NA
J gene: TRBJ2-5

CDR3 protein: CATSNDFRRDRGPGGYTF
CDR3 DNA: TGTGCCACCAGCAACGATTTTCGCCGGGACAGGGGGCCAGGGGGCTACACCTTC
D gene: TRBD1
V gene: TRBV15
clone size: NA
J gene: TRBJ1-2

CDR3 protein: CASSIFASRGDSQETQYF
CDR3 DNA: TGTGCCAGCAGCATATTTGCCTCCCGCGGGGATTCCCAAGAGACCCAGTACTTC
D gene: NA
V gene: TRBV5-6
clone size: NA
J gene: TRBJ2-5

CDR3 protein: CASSEGTLGDYEQYF
CDR3 DNA: TGTGCCAGCAGTGAGGGGACTTTAGGGGATTACGAGCAGTACTTC
D gene: NA
V gene: TRBV6-4
clone size: NA
J gene: TRBJ2-7

CDR3 protein: CSVGGDSSVANVLTF
CDR3 DNA: TGCAGCGTGGGCGGCGACAGCTCCGTGGCCAACGTCCTGACTTTC
D gene: NA
V gene: TRBV29-1
clone size: NA
J gene: TRBJ2-6

CDR3 protein: CASSVDDRVYNSPLHF
CDR3 DNA: TGTGCCAGCAGCGTAGACGACAGGGTTTATAATTCACCCCTCCACTTT
D gene: TRBD1
V gene: TRBV9
clone size: NA
J gene: TRBJ1-6

CDR3 protein: CASSHRDSYGYTF
CDR3 DNA: TGTGCCAGCAGTCACCGGGACAGTTATGGCTACACCTTC
D gene: TRBD1
V gene: TRBV6-1
clone size: few
J gene: TRBJ1-2